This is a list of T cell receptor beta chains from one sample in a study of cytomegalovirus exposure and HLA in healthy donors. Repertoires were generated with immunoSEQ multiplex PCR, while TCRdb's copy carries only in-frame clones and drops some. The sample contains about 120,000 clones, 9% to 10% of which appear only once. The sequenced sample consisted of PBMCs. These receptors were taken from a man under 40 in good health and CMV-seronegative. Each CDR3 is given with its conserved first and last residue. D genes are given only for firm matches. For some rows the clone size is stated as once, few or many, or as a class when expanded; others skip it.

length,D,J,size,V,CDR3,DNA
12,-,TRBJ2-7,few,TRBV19,CASSTQGYEQYF,TGTGCCAGTAGTACACAGGGTTACGAGCAGTACTTC
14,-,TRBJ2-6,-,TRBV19,CASSQQSGANVLTF,TGTGCCAGTAGCCAACAGTCTGGGGCCAACGTCCTGACTTTC
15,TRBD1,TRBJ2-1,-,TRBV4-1,CASSPSGTGYNEQFF,TGCGCCAGCAGCCCATCCGGGACAGGGTACAATGAGCAGTTCTTC
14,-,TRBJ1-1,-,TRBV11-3,CASSLASGSTEAFF,TGTGCCAGCAGCTTAGCATCGGGGAGCACTGAAGCTTTCTTT
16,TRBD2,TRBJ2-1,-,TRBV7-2,CASSLEGAGVRNEQFF,TGTGCCAGCAGCTTAGAAGGAGCGGGAGTAAGGAATGAGCAGTTCTTC
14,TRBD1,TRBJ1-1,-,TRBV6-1,CASSLTGKWDEAFF,TGTGCCAGCAGTTTGACAGGGAAGTGGGATGAAGCTTTCTTT
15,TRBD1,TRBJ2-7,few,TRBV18,CASSPRQGATYEQYF,TGTGCCAGCTCACCCCGACAGGGGGCCACCTACGAGCAGTACTTC
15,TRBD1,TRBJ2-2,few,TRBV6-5,CASGRQGLNTGELFF,TGTGCCAGCGGGAGACAGGGTCTGAACACCGGGGAGCTGTTTTTT
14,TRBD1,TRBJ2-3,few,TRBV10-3,CAITRDRGADTQYF,TGTGCCATCACTCGGGACAGAGGAGCAGATACGCAGTATTTT
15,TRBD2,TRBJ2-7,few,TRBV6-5,CASSSGLALSYEQYF,TGTGCCAGCAGTTCAGGACTAGCACTCTCCTACGAGCAGTACTTC
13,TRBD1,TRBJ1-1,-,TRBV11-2,CAGGTGTNTEAFF,TGTGCCGGGGGGACAGGGACTAACACTGAAGCTTTCTTT
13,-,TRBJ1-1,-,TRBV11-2,CASSTRVNTEAFF,TGTGCCAGCAGTACTCGTGTGAACACTGAAGCTTTCTTT
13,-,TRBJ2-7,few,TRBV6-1,CASSESGTYEQYF,TGTGCCAGCAGTGAGTCGGGAACCTACGAGCAGTACTTC
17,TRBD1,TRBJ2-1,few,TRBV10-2,CASSVGDRTIYGNEQFF,TGCGCCAGCAGTGTGGGGGACAGGACGATTTACGGGAATGAGCAGTTCTTC
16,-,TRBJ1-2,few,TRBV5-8,CASSFRAGAANYGYTF,TGTGCCAGCAGCTTTCGTGCGGGGGCGGCTAACTATGGCTACACCTTC
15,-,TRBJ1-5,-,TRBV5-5,CASSLEFQGNQPQHF,TGTGCCAGCAGCTTGGAATTCCAGGGCAATCAGCCCCAGCATTTT
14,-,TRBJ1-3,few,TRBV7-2,CASSDTYPGNTIYF,TGTGCCAGCAGCGATACATACCCCGGAAACACCATATATTTT
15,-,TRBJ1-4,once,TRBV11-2,CASHSWGATNEKLFF,TGTGCCAGCCACTCTTGGGGGGCAACTAATGAAAAACTGTTTTTT
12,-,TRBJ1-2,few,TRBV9,CASSVGEGVITF,TGTGCCAGCAGCGTAGGGGAGGGCGTGATTACCTTC
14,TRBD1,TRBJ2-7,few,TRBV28,CASRVDRGSHEQYF,TGTGCCAGCAGGGTCGACAGGGGCTCTCATGAGCAGTACTTC
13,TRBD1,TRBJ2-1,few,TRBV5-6,CASSSDRVNEQFF,TGTGCCAGCAGCTCGGACAGGGTTAATGAGCAGTTCTTC
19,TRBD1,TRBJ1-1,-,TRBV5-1,CASSLATTGGALLNTEAFF,TGCGCCAGCAGCTTGGCTACGACAGGGGGCGCCCTCCTAAACACTGAAGCTTTCTTT
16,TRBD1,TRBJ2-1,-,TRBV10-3,CAISDPGQGSYNEQFF,TGTGCCATCAGTGATCCTGGACAGGGGTCATACAATGAGCAGTTCTTC
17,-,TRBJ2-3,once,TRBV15,CATSRVGRGKSTDTQYF,TGTGCCACCAGCAGAGTAGGGAGAGGCAAAAGCACAGATACGCAGTATTTT
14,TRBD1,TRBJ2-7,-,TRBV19,CASSPTGGTYEQYF,TGTGCCAGTAGTCCGACAGGGGGCACCTACGAGCAGTACTTC
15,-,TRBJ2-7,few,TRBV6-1,CASTESLLYSYEQYF,TGTGCCAGCACCGAGAGTCTCCTTTACTCCTACGAGCAGTACTTC
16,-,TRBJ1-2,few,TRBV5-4,CASSFRDNPRWYGYTF,TGTGCCAGCAGCTTTAGGGACAACCCTCGCTGGTATGGCTACACCTTC
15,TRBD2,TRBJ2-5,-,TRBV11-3,CASSPRGTSGRTQYF,TGTGCCAGCAGCCCGAGGGGGACTAGCGGGAGAACCCAGTACTTC
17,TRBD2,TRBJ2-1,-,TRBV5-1,CASSLPLTSGGHNEQFF,TGCGCCAGCAGCCTCCCCCTGACTAGCGGGGGGCACAATGAGCAGTTCTTC
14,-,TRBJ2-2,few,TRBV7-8,CASTGAINTGELFF,TGTGCCAGCACAGGGGCAATTAACACCGGGGAGCTGTTTTTT
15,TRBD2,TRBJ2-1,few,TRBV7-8,CASSLVASGILEQFF,TGTGCCAGCAGCTTAGTGGCTAGCGGGATTCTTGAGCAGTTCTTC
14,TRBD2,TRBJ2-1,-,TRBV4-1,CASSQIAGVGEQFF,TGCGCCAGCAGCCAGATAGCGGGAGTGGGGGAGCAGTTCTTC
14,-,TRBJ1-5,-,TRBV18,CASSPAVSNQPQHF,TGTGCCAGCTCACCGGCAGTTAGCAATCAGCCCCAGCATTTT
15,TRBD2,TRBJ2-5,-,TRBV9,CASSVAGGRGETQYF,TGTGCCAGCAGCGTAGCCGGCGGGAGGGGCGAGACCCAGTACTTC
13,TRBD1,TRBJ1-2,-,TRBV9,CASSVGTGNGYTF,TGTGCCAGCAGCGTAGGGACAGGAAATGGCTACACCTTC
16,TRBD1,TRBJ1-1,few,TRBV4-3,CASSQVGTGRNTEAFF,TGCGCCAGCAGCCAAGTGGGGACAGGGAGGAACACTGAAGCTTTCTTT
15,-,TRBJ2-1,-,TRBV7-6,CASSLAAGSYNEQFF,TGTGCCAGCAGCTTAGCAGCGGGCTCCTACAATGAGCAGTTCTTC
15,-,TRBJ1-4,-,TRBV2,CASSQGAHTNEKLFF,TGTGCCAGCAGCCAAGGGGCACATACTAATGAAAAACTGTTTTTT
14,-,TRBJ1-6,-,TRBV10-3,CAIKAQRGNSPLHF,TGTGCCATCAAAGCTCAAAGGGGTAATTCACCCCTCCACTTT
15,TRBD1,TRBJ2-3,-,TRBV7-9,CASSYGQGETDTQYF,TGTGCCAGCAGCTACGGACAGGGAGAGACAGATACGCAGTATTTT
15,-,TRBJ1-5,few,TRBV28,CASRPRTGGRGPQHF,TGTGCCAGCAGGCCACGAACCGGGGGAAGGGGGCCCCAGCATTTT
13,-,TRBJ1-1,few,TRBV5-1,CASSPQGAAEAFF,TGCGCCAGCAGCCCCCAGGGTGCGGCGGAAGCTTTCTTT
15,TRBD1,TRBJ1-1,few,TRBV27,CASRTGTALNTEAFF,TGTGCCAGCAGGACCGGGACAGCTCTGAACACTGAAGCTTTCTTT
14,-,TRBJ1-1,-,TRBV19,CASSATGMATEAFF,TGTGCCAGTAGCGCCACAGGGATGGCCACTGAAGCTTTCTTT
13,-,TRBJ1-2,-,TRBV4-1,CASSPRRQYGYTF,TGCGCCAGCAGCCCAAGAAGACAGTATGGCTACACCTTC
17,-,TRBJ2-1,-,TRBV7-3,CASSLTGGTLTGNEQFF,TGTGCCAGCAGCTTAACCGGCGGGACCCTCACGGGGAATGAGCAGTTCTTC
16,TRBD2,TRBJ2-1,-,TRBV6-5,CASSSLGLASDNEQFF,TGTGCCAGCAGTTCGCTCGGACTAGCGTCGGACAATGAGCAGTTCTTC
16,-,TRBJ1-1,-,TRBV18,CASSPSRQALNTEAFF,TGTGCCAGCTCACCATCTAGACAGGCGCTGAACACTGAAGCTTTCTTT
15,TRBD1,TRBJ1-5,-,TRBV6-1,CASIGQGRFYQPQHF,TGTGCCAGCATCGGACAGGGTAGGTTCTATCAGCCCCAGCATTTT
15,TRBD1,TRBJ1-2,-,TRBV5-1,CASSLGGTATYGYTF,TGCGCCAGCAGCTTGGGGGGGACAGCCACCTATGGCTACACCTTC
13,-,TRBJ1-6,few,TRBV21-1,CASSKTGVSPLHF,TGTGCCAGCAGCAAAACAGGGGTTTCACCCCTCCACTTT
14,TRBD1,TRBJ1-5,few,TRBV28,CASSVQTGVQPQHF,TGTGCCAGCAGTGTTCAGACAGGGGTTCAGCCCCAGCATTTT
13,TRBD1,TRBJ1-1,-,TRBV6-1,CASSEQGADEAFF,TGTGCCAGCAGTGAACAGGGGGCGGATGAAGCTTTCTTT